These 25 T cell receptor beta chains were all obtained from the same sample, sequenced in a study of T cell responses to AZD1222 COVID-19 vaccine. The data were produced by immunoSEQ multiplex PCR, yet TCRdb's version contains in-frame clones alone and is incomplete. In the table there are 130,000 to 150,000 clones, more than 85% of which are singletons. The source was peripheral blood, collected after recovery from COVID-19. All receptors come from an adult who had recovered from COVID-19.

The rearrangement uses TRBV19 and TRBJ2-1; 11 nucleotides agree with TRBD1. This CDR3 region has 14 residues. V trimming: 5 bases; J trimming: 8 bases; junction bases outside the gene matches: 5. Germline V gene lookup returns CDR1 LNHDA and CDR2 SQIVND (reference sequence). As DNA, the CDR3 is TGTGCCAGTAGTGCGGGACAGGGGGTGCATGAGCAGTTCTTC. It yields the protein CASSAGQGVHEQFF.

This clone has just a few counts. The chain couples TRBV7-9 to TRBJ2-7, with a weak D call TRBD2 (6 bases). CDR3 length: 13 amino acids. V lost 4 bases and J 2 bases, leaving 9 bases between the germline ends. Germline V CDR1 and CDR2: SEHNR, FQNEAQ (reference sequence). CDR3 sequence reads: CASSSGDPYEQYF. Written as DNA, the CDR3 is TGTGCCAGCAGCTCGGGGGACCCCTACGAGCAGTACTTC.

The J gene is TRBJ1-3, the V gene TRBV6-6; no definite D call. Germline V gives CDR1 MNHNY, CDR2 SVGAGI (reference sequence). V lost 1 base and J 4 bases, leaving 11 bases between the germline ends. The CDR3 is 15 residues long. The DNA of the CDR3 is TGTGCCAGCAGTTACTATCTGGGAGGCGGAAACACCATATATTTT. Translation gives CASSYYLGGGNTIYF.

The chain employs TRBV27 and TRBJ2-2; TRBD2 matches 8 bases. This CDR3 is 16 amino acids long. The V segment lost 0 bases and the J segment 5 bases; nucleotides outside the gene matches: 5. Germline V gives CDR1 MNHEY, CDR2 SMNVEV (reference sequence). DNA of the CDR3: TGTGCCAGCAGTTTATCTGGCGGGAGGTGGACCGGGGAGCTGTTTTTT. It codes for CASSLSGGRWTGELFF.

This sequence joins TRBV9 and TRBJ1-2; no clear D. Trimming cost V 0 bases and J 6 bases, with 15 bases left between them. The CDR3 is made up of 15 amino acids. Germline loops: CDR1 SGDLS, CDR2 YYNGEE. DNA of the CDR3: TGTGCCAGCAGCGTAGCTCCCGACCCGGATAATGGCTACACCTTC. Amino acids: CASSVAPDPDNGYTF.

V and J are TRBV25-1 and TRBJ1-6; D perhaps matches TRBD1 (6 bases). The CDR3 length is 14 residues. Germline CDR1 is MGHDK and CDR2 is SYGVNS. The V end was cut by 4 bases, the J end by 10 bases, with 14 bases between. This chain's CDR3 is CASSAVGGRSPLHF. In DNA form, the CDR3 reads TGTGCCAGCAGTGCAGTCGGGGGGCGCTCACCCCTCCACTTT.

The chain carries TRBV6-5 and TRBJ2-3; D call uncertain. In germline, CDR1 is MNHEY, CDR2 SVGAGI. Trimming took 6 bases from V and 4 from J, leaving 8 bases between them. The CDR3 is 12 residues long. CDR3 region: CASRNSADTQYF. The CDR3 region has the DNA TGTGCCAGCAGGAACTCCGCAGATACGCAGTATTTT.

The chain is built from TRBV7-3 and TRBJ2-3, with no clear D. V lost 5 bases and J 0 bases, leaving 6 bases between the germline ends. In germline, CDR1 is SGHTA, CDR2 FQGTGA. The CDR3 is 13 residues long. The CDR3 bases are TGTGCCAGCAGCCCTCCCAGCACAGATACGCAGTATTTT. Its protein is CASSPPSTDTQYF.

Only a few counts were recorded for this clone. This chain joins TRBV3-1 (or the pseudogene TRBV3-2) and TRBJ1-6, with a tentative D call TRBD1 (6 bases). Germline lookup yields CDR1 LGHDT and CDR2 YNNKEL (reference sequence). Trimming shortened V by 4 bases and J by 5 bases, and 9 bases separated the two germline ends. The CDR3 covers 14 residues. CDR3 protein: CASSLGQNNSPLHF. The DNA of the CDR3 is TGTGCCAGCAGCCTTGGACAGAATAATTCACCCCTCCACTTT.

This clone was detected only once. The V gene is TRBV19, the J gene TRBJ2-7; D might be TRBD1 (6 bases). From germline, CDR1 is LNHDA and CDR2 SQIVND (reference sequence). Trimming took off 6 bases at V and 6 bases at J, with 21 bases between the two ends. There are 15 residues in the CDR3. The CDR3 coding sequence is TGTGCCAGTAGCCGGAGAAACAGGGACCCCGCCGAGCAGTACTTC. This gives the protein CASSRRNRDPAEQYF.

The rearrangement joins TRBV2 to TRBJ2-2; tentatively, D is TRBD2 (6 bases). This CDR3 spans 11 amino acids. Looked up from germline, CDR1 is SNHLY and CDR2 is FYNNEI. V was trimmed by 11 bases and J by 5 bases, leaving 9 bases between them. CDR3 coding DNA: TGTGCCTTCGGGAGAACCGGGGAGCTGTTTTTT. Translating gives CAFGRTGELFF.

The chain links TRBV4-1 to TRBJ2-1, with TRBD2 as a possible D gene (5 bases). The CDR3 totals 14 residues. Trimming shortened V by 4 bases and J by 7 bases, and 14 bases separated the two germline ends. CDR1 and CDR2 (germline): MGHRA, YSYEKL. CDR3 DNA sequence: TGCGCCAGCAGCCTCCCGGGCCCGGGGAATGAGCAGTTCTTC. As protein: CASSLPGPGNEQFF.

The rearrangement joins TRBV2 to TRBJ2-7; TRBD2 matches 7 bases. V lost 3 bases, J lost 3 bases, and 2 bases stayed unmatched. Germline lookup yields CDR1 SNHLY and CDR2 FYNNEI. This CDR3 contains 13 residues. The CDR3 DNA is TGTGCCAGCAGTGAGTGGGAGGGCTACGAGCAGTACTTC. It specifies CASSEWEGYEQYF.

CDR3 sequence (DNA): TGTGCCAGTACCGAACCCGGGAGGACCTACAATGAGCAGTTCTTC. The encoded protein is CASTEPGRTYNEQFF. The chain has TRBV19 and TRBJ2-1; TRBD2 agrees at 7 bases. This CDR3 spans 15 amino acids. Germline assignment: CDR1 LNHDA and CDR2 SQIVND (reference sequence). V dropped 7 bases and J dropped 2; count of bases not matched to a gene: 8.

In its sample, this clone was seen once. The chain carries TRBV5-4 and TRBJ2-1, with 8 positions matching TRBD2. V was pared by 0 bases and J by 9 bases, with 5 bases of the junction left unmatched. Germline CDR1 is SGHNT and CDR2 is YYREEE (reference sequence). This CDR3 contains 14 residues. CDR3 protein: CASSLGGGLVEQFF. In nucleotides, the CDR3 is TGTGCCAGCAGCTTGGGCGGGGGGCTGGTTGAGCAGTTCTTC.

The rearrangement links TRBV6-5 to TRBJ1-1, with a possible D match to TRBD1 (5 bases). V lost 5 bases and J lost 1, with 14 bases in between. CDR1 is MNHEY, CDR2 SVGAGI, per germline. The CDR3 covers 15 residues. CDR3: CASSRDGNSNTEAFF. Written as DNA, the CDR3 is TGTGCCAGCAGTAGGGACGGAAATTCGAACACTGAAGCTTTCTTT.

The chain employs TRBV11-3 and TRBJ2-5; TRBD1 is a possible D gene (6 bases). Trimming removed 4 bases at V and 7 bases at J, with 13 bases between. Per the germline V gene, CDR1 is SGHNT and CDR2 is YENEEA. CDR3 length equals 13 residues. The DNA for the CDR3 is TGTGCCAGCAGCTCTGGGGGCACGGGGACCCAGTACTTC. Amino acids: CASSSGGTGTQYF.

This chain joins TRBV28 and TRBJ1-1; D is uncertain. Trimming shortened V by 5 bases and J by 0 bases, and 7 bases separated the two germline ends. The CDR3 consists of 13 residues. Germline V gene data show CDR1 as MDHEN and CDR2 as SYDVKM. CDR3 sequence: CASSATVNTEAFF. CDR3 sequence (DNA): TGTGCCAGCAGTGCTACAGTGAACACTGAAGCTTTCTTT.

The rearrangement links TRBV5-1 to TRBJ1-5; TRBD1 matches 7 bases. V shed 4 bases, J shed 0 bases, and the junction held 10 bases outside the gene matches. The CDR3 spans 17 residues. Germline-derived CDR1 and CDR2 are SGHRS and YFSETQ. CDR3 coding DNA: TGCGCCAGCAGCGAGAGGGACAGACAGTCTAGCAATCAGCCCCAGCATTTT. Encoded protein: CASSERDRQSSNQPQHF.

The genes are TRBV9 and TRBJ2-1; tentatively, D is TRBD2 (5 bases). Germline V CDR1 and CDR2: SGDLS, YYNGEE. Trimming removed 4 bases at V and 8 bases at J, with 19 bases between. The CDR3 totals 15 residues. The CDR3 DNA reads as TGTGCCAGCAGCCCCCGCGGCGGGCCGTGGGATGAGCAGTTCTTC. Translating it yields CASSPRGGPWDEQFF.

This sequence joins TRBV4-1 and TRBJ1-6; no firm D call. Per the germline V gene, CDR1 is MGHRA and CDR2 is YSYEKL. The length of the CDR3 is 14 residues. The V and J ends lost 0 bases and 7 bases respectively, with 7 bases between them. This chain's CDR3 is CASSQEGGNSPLHF. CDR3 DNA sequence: TGCGCCAGCAGCCAAGAGGGCGGGAATTCACCCCTCCACTTT.

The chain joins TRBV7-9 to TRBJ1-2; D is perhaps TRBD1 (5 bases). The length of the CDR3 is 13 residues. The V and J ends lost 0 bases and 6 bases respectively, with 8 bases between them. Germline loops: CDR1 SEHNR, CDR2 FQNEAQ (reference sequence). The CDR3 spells CASSLAAGNGYTF. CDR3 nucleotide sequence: TGTGCCAGCAGCTTAGCGGCAGGGAATGGCTACACCTTC.

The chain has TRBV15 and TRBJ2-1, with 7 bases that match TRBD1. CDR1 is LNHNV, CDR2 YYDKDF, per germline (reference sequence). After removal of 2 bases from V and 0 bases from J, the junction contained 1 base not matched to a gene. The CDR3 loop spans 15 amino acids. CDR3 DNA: TGTGCCACCAGCAGAAGGACAGGCTCCTACAATGAGCAGTTCTTC. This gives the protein CATSRRTGSYNEQFF. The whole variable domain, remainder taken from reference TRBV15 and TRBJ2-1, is DAMVIQNPRYQVTQFGKPVTLSCSQTLNHNVMYWYQQKSSQAPKLLFHYYDKDFNNEADTPDNFQSRRPNTSFCFLDIRSPGLGDTAMYLCATSRRTGSYNEQFFGPGTRLTVL.

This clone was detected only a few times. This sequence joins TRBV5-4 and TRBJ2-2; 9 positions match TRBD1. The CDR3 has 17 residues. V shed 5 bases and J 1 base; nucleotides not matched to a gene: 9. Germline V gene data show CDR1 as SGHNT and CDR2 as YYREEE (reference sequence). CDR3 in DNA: TGTGCCAGCAGTACCGATTGGGGACAGGGGAACACCGGGGAGCTGTTTTTT. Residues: CASSTDWGQGNTGELFF.

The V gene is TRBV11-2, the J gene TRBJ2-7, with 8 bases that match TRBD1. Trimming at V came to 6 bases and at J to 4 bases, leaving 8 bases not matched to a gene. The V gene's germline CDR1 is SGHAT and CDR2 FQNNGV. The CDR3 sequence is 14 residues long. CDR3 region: CASRQTGGPYEQYF. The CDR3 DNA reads TGTGCCAGCAGACAAACAGGGGGTCCTTACGAGCAGTACTTC.